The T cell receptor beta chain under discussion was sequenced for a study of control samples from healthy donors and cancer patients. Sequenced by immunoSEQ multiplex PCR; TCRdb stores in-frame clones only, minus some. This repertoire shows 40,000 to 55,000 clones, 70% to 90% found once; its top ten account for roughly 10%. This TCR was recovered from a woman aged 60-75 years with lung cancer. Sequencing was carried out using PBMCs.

DNA for the CDR3: TGCAGTGCTAGTCGGCTGGGAGGCCAGCCCCAGCATTTT. This encodes CSASRLGGQPQHF. The V and J genes are TRBV20-1 and TRBJ1-5; D is ambiguous. Trimming took off 3 bases at V and 7 bases at J, with 13 bases between the two ends. Germline V gene data show CDR1 as DFQATT and CDR2 as SNEGSKA (reference sequence). The CDR3 extends over 13 amino acids.